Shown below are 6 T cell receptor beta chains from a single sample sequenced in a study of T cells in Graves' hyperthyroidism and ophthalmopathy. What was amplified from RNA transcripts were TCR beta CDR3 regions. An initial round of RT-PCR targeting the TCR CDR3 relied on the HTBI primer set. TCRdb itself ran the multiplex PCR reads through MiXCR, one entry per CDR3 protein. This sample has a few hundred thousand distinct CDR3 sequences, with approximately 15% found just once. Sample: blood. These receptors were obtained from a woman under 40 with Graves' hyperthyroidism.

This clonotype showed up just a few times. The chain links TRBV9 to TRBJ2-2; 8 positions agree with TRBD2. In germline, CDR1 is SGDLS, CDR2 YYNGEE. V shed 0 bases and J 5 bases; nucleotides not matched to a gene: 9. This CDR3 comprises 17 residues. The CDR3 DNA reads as TGTGCCAGCAGCGTAGGGCTAGCGGGCGGAGGGACCGGGGAGCTGTTTTTT. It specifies CASSVGLAGGGTGELFF.

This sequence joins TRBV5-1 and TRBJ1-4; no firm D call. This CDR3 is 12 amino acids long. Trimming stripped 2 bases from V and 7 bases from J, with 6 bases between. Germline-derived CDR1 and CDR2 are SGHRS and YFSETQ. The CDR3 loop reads CASSLNFEKLFF. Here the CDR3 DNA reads TGCGCCAGCAGCTTAAACTTTGAAAAACTGTTTTTT.

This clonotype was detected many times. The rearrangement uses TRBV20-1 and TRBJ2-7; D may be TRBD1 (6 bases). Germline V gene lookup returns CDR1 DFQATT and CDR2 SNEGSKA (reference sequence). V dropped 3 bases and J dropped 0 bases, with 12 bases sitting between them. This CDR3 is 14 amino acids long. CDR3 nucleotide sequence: TGCAGTGCTAGTGGGGGCCCCAACTCCTACGAGCAGTACTTC. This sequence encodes CSASGGPNSYEQYF.

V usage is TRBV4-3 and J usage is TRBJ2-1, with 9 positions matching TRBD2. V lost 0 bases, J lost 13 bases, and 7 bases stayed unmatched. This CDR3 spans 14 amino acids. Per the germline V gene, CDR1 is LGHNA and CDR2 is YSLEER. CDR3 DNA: TGCGCCAGCAGCCAAGATATTGCGGGAGGGTCTCAGTTCTTC. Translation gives CASSQDIAGGSQFF.

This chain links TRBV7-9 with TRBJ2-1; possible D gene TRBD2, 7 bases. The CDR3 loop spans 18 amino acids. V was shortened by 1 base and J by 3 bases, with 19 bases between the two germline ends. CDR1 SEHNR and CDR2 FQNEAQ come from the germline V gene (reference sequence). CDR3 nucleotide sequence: TGTGCCAGCAGCTTAGAGGGGGGGGGAGGTTTCTACTACAATGAGCAGTTCTTC. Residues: CASSLEGGGGFYYNEQFF.

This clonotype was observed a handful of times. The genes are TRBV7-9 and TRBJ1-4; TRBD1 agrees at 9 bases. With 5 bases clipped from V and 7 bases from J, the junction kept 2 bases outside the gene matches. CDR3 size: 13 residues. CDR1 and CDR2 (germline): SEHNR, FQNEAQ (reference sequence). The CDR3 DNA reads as TGTGCCAGCAGCAACAGGGGGCGTGAAAAACTGTTTTTT. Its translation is CASSNRGREKLFF.